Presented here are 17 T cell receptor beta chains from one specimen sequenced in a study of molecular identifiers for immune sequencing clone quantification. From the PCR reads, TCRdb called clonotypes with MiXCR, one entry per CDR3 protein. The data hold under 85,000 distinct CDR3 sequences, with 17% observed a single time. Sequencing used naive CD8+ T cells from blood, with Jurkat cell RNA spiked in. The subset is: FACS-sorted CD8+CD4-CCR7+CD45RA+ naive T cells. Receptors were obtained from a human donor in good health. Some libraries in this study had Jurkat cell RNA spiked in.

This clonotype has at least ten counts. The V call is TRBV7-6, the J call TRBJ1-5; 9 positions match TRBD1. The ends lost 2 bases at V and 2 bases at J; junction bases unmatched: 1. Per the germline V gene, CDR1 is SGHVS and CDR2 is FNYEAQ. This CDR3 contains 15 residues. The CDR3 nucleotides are TGTGCCAGCAGCTTAAGGACAGGGGGCAATCAGCCCCAGCATTTT. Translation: CASSLRTGGNQPQHF. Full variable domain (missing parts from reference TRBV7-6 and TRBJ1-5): GAGVSQSPRYKVTKRGQDVALRCDPISGHVSLYWYRQALGQGPEFLTYFNYEAQQDKSGLPNDRFSAERPEGSISTLTIQRTEQRDSAMYRCASSLRTGGNQPQHFGDGTRLSIL.

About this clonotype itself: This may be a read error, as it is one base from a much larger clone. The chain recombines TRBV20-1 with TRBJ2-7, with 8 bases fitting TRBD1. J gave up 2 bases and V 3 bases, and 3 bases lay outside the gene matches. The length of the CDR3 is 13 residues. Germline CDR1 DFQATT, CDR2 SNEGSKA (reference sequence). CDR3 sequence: CSARTGEAYEQYF. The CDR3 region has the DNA TGCAGTGCTAGGACAGGGGAGGCCTACGAGCAGTACTTC.

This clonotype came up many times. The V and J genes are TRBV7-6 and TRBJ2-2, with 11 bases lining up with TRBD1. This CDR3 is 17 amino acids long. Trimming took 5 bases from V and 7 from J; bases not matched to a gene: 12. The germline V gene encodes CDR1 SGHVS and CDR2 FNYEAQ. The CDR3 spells CASSPWTGGARNGELFF. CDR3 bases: TGTGCCAGCAGCCCCTGGACAGGGGGCGCAAGGAACGGGGAGCTGTTTTTT.

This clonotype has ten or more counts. The CDR3 DNA is TGTGCCAGCAGTCGGACTGGCCAAGAGACCCAGTACTTC. It codes for CASSRTGQETQYF. This sequence joins TRBV27 and TRBJ2-5; maybe TRBD2 (5 bases). Trimming removed 5 bases from V and 1 base from J, with 8 bases in between. CDR1 is MNHEY and CDR2 is SMNVEV in the germline V gene (reference sequence). This CDR3 is 13 amino acids long.

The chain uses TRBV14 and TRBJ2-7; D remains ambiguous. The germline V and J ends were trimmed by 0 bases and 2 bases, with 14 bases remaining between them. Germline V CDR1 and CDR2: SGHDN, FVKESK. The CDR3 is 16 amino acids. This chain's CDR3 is CASSQESNSWAYEQYF. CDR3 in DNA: TGTGCCAGCAGCCAAGAGAGTAACAGTTGGGCCTACGAGCAGTACTTC.

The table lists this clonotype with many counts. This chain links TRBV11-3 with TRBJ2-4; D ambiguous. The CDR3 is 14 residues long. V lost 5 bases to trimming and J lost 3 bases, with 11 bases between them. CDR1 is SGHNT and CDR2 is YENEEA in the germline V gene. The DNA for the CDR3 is TGTGCCAGCAGCGCCGCCATCGTCAAAAACATTCAGTACTTC. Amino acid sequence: CASSAAIVKNIQYF.

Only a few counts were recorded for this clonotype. Here the CDR3 reads CASSFDVRENQETQYF. The DNA of the CDR3 is TGTGCCAGCAGTTTTGATGTTCGGGAGAACCAAGAGACCCAGTACTTC. V is TRBV12-3 or TRBV12-4 and J is TRBJ2-5; D possibly corresponds to TRBD2 (6 bases). Trimming cost V 3 bases and J 0 bases, with 14 bases left between them. The CDR3 has 16 amino acids.

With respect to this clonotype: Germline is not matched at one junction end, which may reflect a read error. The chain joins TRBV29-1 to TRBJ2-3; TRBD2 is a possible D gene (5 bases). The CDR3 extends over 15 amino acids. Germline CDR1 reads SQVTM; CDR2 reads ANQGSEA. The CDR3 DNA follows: TGCGGCGTTGAAGATTCATGGGCGGGCGAGGATACGCAGTATTTT. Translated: CGVEDSWAGEDTQYF.

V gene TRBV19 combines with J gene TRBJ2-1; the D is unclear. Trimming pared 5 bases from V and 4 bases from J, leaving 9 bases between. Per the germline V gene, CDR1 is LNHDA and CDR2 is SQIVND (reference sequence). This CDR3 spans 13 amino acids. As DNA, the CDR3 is TGTGCCAGTAGTTTGGCTCAGTACAATGAGCAGTTCTTC. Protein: CASSLAQYNEQFF.

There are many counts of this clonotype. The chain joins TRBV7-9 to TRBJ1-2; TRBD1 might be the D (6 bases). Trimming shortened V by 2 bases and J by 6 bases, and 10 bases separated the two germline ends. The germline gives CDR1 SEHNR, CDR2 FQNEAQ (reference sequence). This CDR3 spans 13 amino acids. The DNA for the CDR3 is TGTGCCAGCAGCTTACAGGGGCGTAATGGCTACACCTTC. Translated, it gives CASSLQGRNGYTF.

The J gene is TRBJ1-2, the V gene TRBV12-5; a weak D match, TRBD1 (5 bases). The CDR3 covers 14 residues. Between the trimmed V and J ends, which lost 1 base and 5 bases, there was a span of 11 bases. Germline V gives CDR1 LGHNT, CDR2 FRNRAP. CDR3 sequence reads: CASGLAGREYGYTF. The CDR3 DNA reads TGTGCTAGTGGTTTGGCAGGGAGGGAGTATGGCTACACCTTC.

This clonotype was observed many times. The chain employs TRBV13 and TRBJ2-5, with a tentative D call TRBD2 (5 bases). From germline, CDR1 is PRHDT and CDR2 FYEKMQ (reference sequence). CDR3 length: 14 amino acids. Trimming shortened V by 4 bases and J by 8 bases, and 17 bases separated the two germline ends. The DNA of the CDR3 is TGTGCCAGCAGCTCCCATCCTGGAGGTGGAACCCAGTACTTC. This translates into CASSSHPGGGTQYF.

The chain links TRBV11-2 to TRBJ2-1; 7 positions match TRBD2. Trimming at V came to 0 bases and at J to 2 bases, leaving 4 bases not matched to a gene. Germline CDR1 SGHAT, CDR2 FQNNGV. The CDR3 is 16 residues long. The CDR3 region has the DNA TGTGCCAGCAGCTTAGACGGACTAGTCCCCTACAATGAGCAGTTCTTC. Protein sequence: CASSLDGLVPYNEQFF.

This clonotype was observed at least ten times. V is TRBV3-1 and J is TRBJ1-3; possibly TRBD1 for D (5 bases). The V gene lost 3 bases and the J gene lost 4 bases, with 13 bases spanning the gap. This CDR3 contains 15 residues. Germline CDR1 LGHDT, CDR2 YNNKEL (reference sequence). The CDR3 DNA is TGTGCCAGCAGCCATCCGAGGGGCGAAGGAAACACCATATATTTT. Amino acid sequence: CASSHPRGEGNTIYF.

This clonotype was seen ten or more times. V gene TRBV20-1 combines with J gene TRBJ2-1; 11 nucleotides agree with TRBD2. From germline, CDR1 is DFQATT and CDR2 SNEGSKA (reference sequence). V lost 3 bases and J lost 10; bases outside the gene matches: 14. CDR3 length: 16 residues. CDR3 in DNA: TGCAGTGCTAGCCTTATTACTAGCGGGAGTCGGCCCGAGCAGTTCTTC. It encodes CSASLITSGSRPEQFF.

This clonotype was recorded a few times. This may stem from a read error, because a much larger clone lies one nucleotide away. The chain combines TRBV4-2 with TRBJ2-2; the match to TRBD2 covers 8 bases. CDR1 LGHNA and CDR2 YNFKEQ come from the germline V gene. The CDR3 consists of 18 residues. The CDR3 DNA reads TGTGCCAGCAGCCAAGAAGTTGTCGCGGGAGGAGGGGCCGGGGGGCTGTTTTTT. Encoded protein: CASSQEVVAGGGAGGLFF.

For the CDR3, the DNA is TGTGCCAGCAGTTACCAGGGGGTAGGCGCTGAAGCTTTCTTT. Protein sequence: CASSYQGVGAEAFF. The chain employs TRBV6-5 and TRBJ1-1; 7 bases line up with TRBD1. This CDR3 is built from 14 residues. Per germline, CDR1 MNHEY and CDR2 SVGAGI. The J segment lost 6 bases and the V segment lost 2 bases, leaving 6 bases of the junction unmatched.